This T cell receptor beta chain appears in the sequencing data of a study of blood T cell repertoires in COVID-19. The overall study: Italy, Spain and the United States were the sources of the convalescent and acute COVID-19 samples.

Here immunoSEQ multiplex PCR was the method, and the copy in TCRdb shows in-frame clones only, minus some. The sample yields about 36,000 clones, approximately 90% seen once. Germline values: CDR1 SGHVS, CDR2 FQNEAQ. V lost 5 bases and J lost 4; bases outside the gene matches: 9. The CDR3 runs 15 residues. The receptor's source is a human donor in a cohort sampled during active COVID-19. Sequences were obtained from peripheral blood. The J gene is TRBJ2-7, the V gene TRBV7-8, with TRBD1 identical over 9 bases. CDR3 coding DNA: TGTGCCAGCAGCCCGCGGGACAGGGTGACTTACGAGCAGTACTTC. Its translation is CASSPRDRVTYEQYF.